The source of this T cell receptor (beta chain) is a study of shared T cell receptors in the human thymus. This clone was seen a single time. Assay used: immunoSEQ multiplex PCR; TCRdb lists only in-frame clones, some missing. The profile covers hundreds of thousands of clones, with 70% to 90% appearing a single time and over 0.008% taken by the ten largest. Germline CDR1 is SGHKS and CDR2 is YYEKEE (reference sequence). This CDR3 comprises 12 residues. The germline V and J ends were trimmed by 4 bases and 8 bases, with 9 bases remaining between them. These data are also associated with another study on human thymus T cells. This second report adds: Infants, healthy and Finnish, who were having corrective surgery for congenital heart defects served as donors. Resections were taken during corrective heart surgery, and the thymus tissue came from these. Gene usage (both V and J) appeared biased in thymic and blood repertoires. Thymic repertoires overlap heavily among unrelated individuals, related research has reported.

This sequence originates from a boy under three years old with a congenital heart defect. This chain connects TRBV5-5 to TRBJ1-4; D might be TRBD1 (6 bases). The source material was thymocytes. CDR3 bases: TGTGCCAGCAGCACAAGGGGGGAAAAACTGTTTTTT. Translated, it gives CASSTRGEKLFF.